A selection of T cell receptor beta chains follows, all from one sample in a study of cytomegalovirus exposure and HLA in healthy donors. Measured with immunoSEQ multiplex PCR; TCRdb has only the in-frame clones, and not every one. Altogether around 130,000 clones are present, 75% to 90% being singletons, with the ten largest covering 4%. The sequenced sample consisted of PBMCs. The receptors originated from a woman between 40 and 50 years old in good health and CMV-seronegative. Both conserved end residues are part of each CDR3. D genes are given only for firm matches.

>TRBV7-9|TRBJ1-1|TRBD1
CASSVTGEAEAFF
TGTGCCAGCAGCGTAACAGGGGAGGCTGAAGCTTTCTTT
>TRBV29-1|TRBJ2-3|.
CSVVGWGTGRDIPDTQYF
TGCAGCGTTGTGGGGTGGGGTACGGGACGGGACATACCAGATACGCAGTATTTT
>TRBV5-1|TRBJ2-1|.
CASSLAPGHYNEQFF
TGCGCCAGCAGCTTGGCTCCGGGACATTACAATGAGCAGTTCTTC
>TRBV15|TRBJ2-1|TRBD1
CATSRGTGSYNEQFF
TGTGCCACCAGCAGGGGGACAGGATCCTACAATGAGCAGTTCTTC
>TRBV2|TRBJ1-5|.
CASSAQGIRNQPQHF
TGTGCCAGCAGTGCACAGGGAATTAGGAATCAGCCCCAGCATTTT
>TRBV6-5|TRBJ2-5|.
CASSYQSGLPETQYF
TGTGCCAGCAGTTACCAATCGGGACTCCCAGAGACCCAGTACTTC
>TRBV10-3|TRBJ1-1|.
CAISTASGRGGSEAFF
TGTGCCATCAGTACCGCATCGGGCAGGGGCGGCTCTGAAGCTTTCTTT
>TRBV6-4|TRBJ1-6|.
CASSEEAGYNSPLHF
TGTGCCAGCAGTGAGGAGGCAGGCTATAATTCACCCCTCCACTTT
>TRBV18|TRBJ1-1|.
CASSPPSVNTEAFF
TGTGCCAGCTCACCACCGTCGGTGAACACTGAAGCTTTCTTT
>TRBV2|TRBJ2-1|TRBD2
CASSELGLAGRNEQFF
TGTGCCAGCAGTGAATTGGGTCTAGCGGGGAGGAATGAGCAGTTCTTC
>TRBV11-1|TRBJ2-2|.
CASGLGQNTGELFF
TGTGCCAGCGGCCTGGGACAGAACACCGGGGAGCTGTTTTTT
>TRBV29-1|TRBJ1-4|TRBD1
CSAQLAGSDRINEKLFF
TGCAGCGCCCAATTGGCAGGGTCGGACAGGATTAATGAAAAACTGTTTTTT
>TRBV6-4|TRBJ2-3|.
CASSAGTSTDTQYF
TGTGCCAGCAGTGCCGGGACTAGCACAGATACGCAGTATTTT
>TRBV19|TRBJ2-2|TRBD1
CASSRRKPGQLSRGELFF
TGTGCCAGTAGTAGACGTAAACCGGGACAGCTAAGCCGCGGGGAGCTGTTTTTT
>TRBV19|TRBJ1-2|.
CASSFGGPGYGYTF
TGTGCCAGTAGTTTCGGGGGGCCTGGCTATGGCTACACCTTC